Below are 3 T cell receptor beta chains sequenced from a single sample in a study of blood T cell repertoires in COVID-19. Repertoires were generated with immunoSEQ multiplex PCR, while TCRdb's copy carries only in-frame clones and drops some. The sample includes about 120,000 clones, around three quarters of them seen just once. The sample comprised peripheral blood. The receptors shown here come from a man aged 65-85 years with acute or convalescent COVID-19.

This sequence joins TRBV7-8 and TRBJ1-5; 10 bases fit TRBD1. The CDR3 consists of 15 residues. Trimming took 5 bases from V and 7 from J; bases not matched to a gene: 8. CDR1 and CDR2 (germline): SGHVS, FQNEAQ. The CDR3 loop reads CASSQNRQGAQPQHF. CDR3 in DNA: TGTGCCAGCAGCCAGAACCGACAGGGGGCCCAGCCCCAGCATTTT.

The chain joins TRBV5-1 to TRBJ1-2, with TRBD1 identical over 7 bases. CDR1 and CDR2 (germline): SGHRS, YFSETQ. The V segment lost 4 bases and the J segment 4 bases; nucleotides outside the gene matches: 7. This CDR3 has 14 residues. The CDR3 region has the DNA TGCGCCAGCAGCGAAGGACAGGTGAGCTATGGCTACACCTTC. Residues: CASSEGQVSYGYTF.

The chain joins TRBV19 to TRBJ2-3; 9 nucleotides align to TRBD1. Germline-derived CDR1 and CDR2 are LNHDA and SQIVND (reference sequence). Unmatched junction bases numbered 15, after V lost 6 bases and J lost 5 bases. This CDR3 spans 17 amino acids. CDR3: CASSPGPDRGAGDTQYF. The CDR3 DNA sequence: TGTGCCAGTAGCCCGGGCCCGGACAGGGGAGCGGGAGATACGCAGTATTTT.